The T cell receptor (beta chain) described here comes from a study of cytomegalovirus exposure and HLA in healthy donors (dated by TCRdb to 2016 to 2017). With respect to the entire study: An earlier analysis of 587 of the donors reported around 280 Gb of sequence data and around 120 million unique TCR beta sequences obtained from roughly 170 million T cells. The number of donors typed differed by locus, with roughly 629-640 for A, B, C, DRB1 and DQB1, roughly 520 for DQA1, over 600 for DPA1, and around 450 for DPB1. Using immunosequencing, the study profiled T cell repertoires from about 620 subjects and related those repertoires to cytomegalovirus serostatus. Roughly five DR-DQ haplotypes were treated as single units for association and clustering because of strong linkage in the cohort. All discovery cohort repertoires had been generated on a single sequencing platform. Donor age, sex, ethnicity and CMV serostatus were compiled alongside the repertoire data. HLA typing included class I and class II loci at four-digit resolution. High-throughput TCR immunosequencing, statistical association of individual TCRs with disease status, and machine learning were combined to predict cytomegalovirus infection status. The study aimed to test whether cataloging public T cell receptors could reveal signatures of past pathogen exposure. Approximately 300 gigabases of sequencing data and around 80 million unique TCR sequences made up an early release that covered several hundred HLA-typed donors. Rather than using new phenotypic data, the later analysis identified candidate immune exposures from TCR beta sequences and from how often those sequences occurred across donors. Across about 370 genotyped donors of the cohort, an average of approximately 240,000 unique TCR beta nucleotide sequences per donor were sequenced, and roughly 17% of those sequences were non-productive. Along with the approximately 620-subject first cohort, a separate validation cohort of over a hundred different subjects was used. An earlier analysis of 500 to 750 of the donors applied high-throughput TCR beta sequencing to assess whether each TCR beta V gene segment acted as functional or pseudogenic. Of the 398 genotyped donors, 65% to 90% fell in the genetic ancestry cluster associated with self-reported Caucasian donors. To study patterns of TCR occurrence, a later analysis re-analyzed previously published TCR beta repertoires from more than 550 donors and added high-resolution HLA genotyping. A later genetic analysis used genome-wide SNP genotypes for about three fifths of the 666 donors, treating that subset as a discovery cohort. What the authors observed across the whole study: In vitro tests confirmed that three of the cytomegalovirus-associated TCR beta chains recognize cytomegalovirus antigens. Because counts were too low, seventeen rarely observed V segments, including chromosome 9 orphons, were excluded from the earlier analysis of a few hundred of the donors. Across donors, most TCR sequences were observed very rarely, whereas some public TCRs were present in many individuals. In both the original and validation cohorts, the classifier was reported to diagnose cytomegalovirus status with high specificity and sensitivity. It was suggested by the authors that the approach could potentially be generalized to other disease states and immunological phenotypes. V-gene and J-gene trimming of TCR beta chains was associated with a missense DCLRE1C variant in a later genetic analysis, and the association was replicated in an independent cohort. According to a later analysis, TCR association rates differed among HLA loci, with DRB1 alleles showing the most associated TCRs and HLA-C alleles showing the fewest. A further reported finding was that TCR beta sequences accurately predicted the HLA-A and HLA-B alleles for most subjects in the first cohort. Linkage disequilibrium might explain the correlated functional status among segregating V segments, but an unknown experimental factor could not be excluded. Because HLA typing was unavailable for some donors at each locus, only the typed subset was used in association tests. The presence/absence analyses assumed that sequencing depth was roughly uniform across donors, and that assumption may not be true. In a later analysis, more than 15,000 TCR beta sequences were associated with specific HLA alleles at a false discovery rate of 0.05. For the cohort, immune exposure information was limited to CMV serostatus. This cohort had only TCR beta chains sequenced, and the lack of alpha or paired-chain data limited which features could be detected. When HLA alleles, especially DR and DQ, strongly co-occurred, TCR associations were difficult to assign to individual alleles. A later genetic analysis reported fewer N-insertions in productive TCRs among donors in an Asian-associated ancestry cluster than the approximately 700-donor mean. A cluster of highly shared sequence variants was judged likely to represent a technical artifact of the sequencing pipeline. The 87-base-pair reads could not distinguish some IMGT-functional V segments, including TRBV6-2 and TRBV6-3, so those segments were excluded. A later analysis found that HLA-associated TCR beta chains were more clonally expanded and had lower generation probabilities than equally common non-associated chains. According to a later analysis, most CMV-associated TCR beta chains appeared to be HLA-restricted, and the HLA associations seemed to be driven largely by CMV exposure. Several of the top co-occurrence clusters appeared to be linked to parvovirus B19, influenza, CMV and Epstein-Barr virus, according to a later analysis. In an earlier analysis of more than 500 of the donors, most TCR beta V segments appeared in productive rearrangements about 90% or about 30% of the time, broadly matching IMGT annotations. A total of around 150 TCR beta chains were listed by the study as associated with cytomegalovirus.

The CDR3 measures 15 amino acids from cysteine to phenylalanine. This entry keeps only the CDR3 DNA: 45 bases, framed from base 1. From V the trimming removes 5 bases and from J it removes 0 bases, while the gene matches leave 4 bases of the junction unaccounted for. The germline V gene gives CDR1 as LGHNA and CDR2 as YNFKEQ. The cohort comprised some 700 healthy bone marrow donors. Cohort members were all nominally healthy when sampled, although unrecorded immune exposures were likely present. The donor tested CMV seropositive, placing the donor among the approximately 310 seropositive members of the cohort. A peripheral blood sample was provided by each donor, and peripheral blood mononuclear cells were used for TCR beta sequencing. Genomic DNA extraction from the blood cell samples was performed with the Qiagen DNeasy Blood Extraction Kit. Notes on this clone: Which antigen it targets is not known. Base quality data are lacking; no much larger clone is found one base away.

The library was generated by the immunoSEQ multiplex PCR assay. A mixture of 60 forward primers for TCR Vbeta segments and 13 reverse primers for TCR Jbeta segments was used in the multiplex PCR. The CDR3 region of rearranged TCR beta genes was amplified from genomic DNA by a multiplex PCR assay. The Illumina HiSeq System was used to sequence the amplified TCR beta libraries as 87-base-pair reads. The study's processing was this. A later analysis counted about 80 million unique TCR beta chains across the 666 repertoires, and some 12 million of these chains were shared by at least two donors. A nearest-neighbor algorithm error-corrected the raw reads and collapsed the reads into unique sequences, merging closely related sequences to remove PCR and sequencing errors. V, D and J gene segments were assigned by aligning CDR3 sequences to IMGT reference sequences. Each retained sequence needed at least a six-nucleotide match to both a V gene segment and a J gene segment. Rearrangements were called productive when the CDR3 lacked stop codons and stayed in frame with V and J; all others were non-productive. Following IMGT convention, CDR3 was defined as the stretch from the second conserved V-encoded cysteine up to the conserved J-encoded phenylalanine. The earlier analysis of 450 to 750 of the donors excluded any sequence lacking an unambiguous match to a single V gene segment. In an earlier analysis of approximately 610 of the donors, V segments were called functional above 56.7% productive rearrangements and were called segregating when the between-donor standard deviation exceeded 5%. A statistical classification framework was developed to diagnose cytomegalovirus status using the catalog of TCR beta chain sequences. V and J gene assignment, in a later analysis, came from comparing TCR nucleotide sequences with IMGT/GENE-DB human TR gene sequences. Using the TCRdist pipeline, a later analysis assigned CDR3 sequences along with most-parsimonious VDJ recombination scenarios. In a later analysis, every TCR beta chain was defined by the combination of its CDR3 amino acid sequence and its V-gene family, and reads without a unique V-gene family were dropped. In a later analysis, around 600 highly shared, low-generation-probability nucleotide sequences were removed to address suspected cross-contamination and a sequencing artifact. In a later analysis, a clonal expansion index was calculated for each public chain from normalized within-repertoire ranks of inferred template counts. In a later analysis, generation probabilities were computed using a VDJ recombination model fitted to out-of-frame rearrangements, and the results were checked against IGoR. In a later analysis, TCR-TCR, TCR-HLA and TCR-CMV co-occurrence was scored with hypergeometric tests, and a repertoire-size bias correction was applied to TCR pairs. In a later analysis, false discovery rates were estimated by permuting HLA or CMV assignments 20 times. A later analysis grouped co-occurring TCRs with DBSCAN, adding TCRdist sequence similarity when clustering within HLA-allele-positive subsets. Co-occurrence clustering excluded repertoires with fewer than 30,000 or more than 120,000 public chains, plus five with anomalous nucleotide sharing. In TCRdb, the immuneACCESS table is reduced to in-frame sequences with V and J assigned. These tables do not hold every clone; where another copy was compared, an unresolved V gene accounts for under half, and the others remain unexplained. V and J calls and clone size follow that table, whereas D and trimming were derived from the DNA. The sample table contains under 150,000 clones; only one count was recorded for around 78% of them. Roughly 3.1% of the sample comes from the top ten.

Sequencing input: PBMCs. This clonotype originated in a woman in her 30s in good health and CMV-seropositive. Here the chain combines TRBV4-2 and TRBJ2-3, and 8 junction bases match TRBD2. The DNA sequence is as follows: TGTGCCAGCAGCTCCTCGGGAGGGAGCACAGATACGCAGTATTTT. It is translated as CASSSSGGSTDTQYF.